This record concerns one T cell receptor beta chain sequence. A read error may explain this, as a much larger clone is one base away. The sample comes from a study of tumor-infiltrating lymphocytes in primary liver carcinoma. Production of TCR beta cDNA used approximately 0.55 ug total RNA together with a constant-region primer. Each TCR beta library was derived from three nested multiplex PCR rounds that employed slightly modified ARM-PCR. Amplification in the first two PCR rounds was performed using TRBV1-TRBV30 forward primers and a C-beta reverse primer for roughly 9 cycles each. MiXCR was run by TCRdb on the multiplex PCR reads, yielding one entry per CDR3 protein. The sample consists of 95,000 to 150,000 distinct CDR3 sequences, around 70% of them appearing once. The roughly 20-31 mg bulk tissue piece was not sorted before simultaneous RNA and DNA extraction. Surgical resection was the treatment these patients received for primary liver carcinoma.

This CDR3 has 14 amino acids. CDR1 and CDR2 (germline): SGHRS, YFSETQ. This TCR derives from a woman aged 55 to 70 with primary liver carcinoma and hepatitis B virus infection. V and J are TRBV5-1 and TRBJ1-1; D possibly corresponds to TRBD1 (6 bases). The source material was tumor-adjacent normal liver tissue. CDR3: CSSSRTAMNTEAFF. The CDR3 region has the DNA TGCTCCAGCAGCCGGACAGCCATGAACACTGAAGCTTTCTTT.